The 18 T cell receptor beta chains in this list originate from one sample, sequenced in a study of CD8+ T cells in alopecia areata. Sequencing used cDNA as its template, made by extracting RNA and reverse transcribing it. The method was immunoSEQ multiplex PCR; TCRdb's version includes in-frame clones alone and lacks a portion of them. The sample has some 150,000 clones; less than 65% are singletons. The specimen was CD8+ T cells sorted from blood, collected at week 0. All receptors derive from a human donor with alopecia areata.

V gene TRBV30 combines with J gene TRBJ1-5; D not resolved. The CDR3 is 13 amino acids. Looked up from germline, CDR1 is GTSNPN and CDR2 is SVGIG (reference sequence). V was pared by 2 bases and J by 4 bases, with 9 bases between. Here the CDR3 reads CAWSSQRNQPQHF. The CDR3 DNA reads TGTGCCTGGAGTTCACAGAGGAATCAGCCCCAGCATTTT.

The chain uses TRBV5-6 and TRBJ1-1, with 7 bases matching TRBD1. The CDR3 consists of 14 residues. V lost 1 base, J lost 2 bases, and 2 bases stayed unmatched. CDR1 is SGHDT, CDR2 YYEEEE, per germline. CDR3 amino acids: CASSLLGGNTEAFF. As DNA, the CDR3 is TGTGCCAGCAGCTTGTTAGGGGGCAACACTGAAGCTTTCTTT.

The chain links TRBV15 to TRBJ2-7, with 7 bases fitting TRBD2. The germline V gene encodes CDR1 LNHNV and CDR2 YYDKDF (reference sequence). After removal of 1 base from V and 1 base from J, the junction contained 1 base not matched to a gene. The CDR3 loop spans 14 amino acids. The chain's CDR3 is CATSRAGGSYEQYF. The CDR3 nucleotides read TGTGCCACCAGCAGAGCGGGGGGATCCTACGAGCAGTACTTC.

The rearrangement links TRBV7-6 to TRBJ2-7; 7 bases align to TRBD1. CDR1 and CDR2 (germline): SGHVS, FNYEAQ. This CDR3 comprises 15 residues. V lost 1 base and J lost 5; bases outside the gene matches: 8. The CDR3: CASSLEAQQGNEQYF. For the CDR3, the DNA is TGTGCCAGCAGCTTAGAGGCCCAACAGGGGAACGAGCAGTACTTC.

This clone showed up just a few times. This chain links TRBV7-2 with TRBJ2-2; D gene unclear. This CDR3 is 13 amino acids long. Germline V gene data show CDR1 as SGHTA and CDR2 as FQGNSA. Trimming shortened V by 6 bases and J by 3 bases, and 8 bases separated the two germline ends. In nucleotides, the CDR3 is TGTGCCAGCAGTGACCCCTACACCGGGGAGCTGTTTTTT. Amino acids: CASSDPYTGELFF.

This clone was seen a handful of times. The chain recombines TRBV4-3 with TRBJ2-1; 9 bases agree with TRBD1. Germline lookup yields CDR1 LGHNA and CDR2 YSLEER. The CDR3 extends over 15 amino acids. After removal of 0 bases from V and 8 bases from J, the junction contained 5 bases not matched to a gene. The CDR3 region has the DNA TGCGCCAGCAGCCAAGATCGGACAGGGGCGGATGAGCAGTTCTTC. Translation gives CASSQDRTGADEQFF.

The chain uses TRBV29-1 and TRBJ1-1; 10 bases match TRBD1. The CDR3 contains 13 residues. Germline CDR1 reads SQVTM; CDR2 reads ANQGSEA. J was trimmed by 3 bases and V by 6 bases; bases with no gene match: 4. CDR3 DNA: TGCAGCGTAAAGGACAGGGGGTACACTGAAGCTTTCTTT. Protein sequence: CSVKDRGYTEAFF.

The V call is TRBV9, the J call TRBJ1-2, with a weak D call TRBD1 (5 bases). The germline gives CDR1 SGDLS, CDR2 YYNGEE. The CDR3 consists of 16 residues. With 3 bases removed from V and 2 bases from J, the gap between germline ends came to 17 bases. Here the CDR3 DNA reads TGTGCCAGCAGCGCGTCCCGACAGAGGGGAAACTATGGCTACACCTTC. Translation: CASSASRQRGNYGYTF.

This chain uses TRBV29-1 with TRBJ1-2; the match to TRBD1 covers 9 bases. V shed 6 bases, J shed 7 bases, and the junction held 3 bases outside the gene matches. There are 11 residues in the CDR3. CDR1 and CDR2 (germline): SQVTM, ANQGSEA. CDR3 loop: CSVDRGGGYTF. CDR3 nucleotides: TGCAGCGTGGACAGGGGTGGTGGCTACACCTTC. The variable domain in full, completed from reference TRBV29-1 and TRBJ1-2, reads SAVISQKPSRDICQRGTSLTIQCQVDSQVTMMFWYRQQPGQSLTLIATANQGSEATYESGFVIDKFPISRPNLTFSTLTVSNMSPEDSSIYLCSVDRGGGYTFGSGTRLTVV.

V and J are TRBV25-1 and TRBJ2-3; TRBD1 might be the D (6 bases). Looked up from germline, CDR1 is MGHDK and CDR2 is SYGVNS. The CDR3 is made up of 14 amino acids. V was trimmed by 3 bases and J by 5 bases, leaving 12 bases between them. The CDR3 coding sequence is TGTGCCAGCAGTGAGCCCCGGACAGAAGATACGCAGTATTTT. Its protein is CASSEPRTEDTQYF.

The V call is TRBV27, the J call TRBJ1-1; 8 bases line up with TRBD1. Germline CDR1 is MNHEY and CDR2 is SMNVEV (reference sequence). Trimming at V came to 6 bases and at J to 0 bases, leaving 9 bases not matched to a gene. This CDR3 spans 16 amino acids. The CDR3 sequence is CASSLTLGQVNTEAFF. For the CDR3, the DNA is TGTGCCAGCAGCCTAACATTGGGACAGGTGAACACTGAAGCTTTCTTT.

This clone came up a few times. As DNA, the CDR3 is TGTGCCAGCAGCTTAGAAGGAGGCGCCAAAAACATTCAGTACTTC. It codes for CASSLEGGAKNIQYF. The chain combines TRBV7-8 with TRBJ2-4, with TRBD2 as a possible D gene (5 bases). Trimming pared 1 base from V and 1 base from J, leaving 8 bases between. Germline values: CDR1 SGHVS, CDR2 FQNEAQ. The CDR3 covers 15 residues.

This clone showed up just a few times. In DNA form, the CDR3 reads TGTGCCAGCAGCTGGGGGACCGGGTCCAGTGGCGAAGAGACCCAGTACTTC. Translating gives CASSWGTGSSGEETQYF. The chain recombines TRBV7-8 with TRBJ2-5; perhaps D is TRBD1 or TRBD2 (5 bases each). V lost 4 bases and J 3 bases, leaving 21 bases between the germline ends. This CDR3 comprises 17 residues. Per germline, CDR1 SGHVS and CDR2 FQNEAQ.

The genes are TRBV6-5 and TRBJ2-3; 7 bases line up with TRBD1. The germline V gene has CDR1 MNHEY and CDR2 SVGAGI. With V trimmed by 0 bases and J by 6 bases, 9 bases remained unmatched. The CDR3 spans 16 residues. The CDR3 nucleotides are TGTGCCAGCAGTTACTCGTACCAGGGGGTTTACGATACGCAGTATTTT. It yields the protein CASSYSYQGVYDTQYF.

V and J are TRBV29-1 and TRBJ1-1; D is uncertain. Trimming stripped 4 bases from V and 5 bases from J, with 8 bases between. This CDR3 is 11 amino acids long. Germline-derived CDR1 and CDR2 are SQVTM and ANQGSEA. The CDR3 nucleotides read TGCAGCGTTGGGCAGCTAACTGAAGCTTTCTTT. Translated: CSVGQLTEAFF.

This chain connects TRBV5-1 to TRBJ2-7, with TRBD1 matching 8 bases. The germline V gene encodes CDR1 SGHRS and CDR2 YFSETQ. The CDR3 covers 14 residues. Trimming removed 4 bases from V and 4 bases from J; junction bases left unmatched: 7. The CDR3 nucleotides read TGCGCCAGCAGCCCAGGGACAGGTAATTACGAGCAGTACTTC. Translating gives CASSPGTGNYEQYF.

The CDR3 sequence: CASGTEYGYTF. In nucleotides, the CDR3 is TGTGCCAGCGGGACAGAGTATGGCTACACCTTC. This chain links TRBV6-5 with TRBJ1-2; 7 bases map to TRBD1. V shed 8 bases, J shed 5 bases, and the junction held 2 bases outside the gene matches. The CDR3 sequence is 11 residues long. Per germline, CDR1 MNHEY and CDR2 SVGAGI.

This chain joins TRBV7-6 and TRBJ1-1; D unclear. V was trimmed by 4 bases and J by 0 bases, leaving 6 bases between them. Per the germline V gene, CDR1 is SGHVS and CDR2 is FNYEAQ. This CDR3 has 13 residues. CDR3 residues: CASSYDLNTEAFF. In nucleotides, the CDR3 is TGTGCCAGCAGCTATGACCTGAACACTGAAGCTTTCTTT.